These T cell receptor beta chains were read from a single sample in a study of blood T cell repertoires in COVID-19. Sequencing used immunoSEQ multiplex PCR; TCRdb keeps in-frame clones, though not all of them. The top ten clones hold almost 8.5% of a sample with approximately 150,000 clones, 86% of them seen once. Sequences were obtained from peripheral blood. These receptors were taken from a woman aged 55-70 years with acute or convalescent COVID-19. Each CDR3 is given with its conserved first and last residue. Fields, in order: CDR3 DNA, CDR3 protein, J gene, clone size, V gene, D gene. D genes are given only for firm matches. Some rows mark clone size as missing; the rest say once, few, many or name a class of expanded clone.

CDR3 DNA: TGTGCCAGTAGTATTGACAGGGCAGGAAACACCATATATTTT
CDR3 protein: CASSIDRAGNTIYF
J gene: TRBJ1-3
clone size: -
V gene: TRBV19
D gene: TRBD1

CDR3 DNA: TGTGCCAGCAGCTTCGACAGGGAGCTGAAGGAAAAACTGTTTTTT
CDR3 protein: CASSFDRELKEKLFF
J gene: TRBJ1-4
clone size: few
V gene: TRBV7-9
D gene: TRBD1

CDR3 DNA: TGCAGCGTAGGACAGATCAGCGCCGGGGAGCTGTTTTTT
CDR3 protein: CSVGQISAGELFF
J gene: TRBJ2-2
clone size: once
V gene: TRBV29-1
D gene: -

CDR3 DNA: TGTGCCACCAACAGGGCGGAGAACACTGAAGCTTTCTTT
CDR3 protein: CATNRAENTEAFF
J gene: TRBJ1-1
clone size: -
V gene: TRBV6-5
D gene: -

CDR3 DNA: TGTGCCTGGAGGAGGGGGGGGCGGACCGGGGAGCTGTTTTTT
CDR3 protein: CAWRRGGRTGELFF
J gene: TRBJ2-2
clone size: -
V gene: TRBV30
D gene: -

CDR3 DNA: TGTGCCAGCAGCCAATACTCGGGGGGGGCGGATTATGGCTACACCTTC
CDR3 protein: CASSQYSGGADYGYTF
J gene: TRBJ1-2
clone size: -
V gene: TRBV4-2
D gene: -

CDR3 DNA: TGCGCCAGCAGCTCCTTGACAGGGGGGGACCAAGAGACCCAGTACTTC
CDR3 protein: CASSSLTGGDQETQYF
J gene: TRBJ2-5
clone size: -
V gene: TRBV5-1
D gene: TRBD1

CDR3 DNA: TGTGCCAGTAGTCCCCTGGCAGACTCCTACGAGCAGTACTTC
CDR3 protein: CASSPLADSYEQYF
J gene: TRBJ2-7
clone size: -
V gene: TRBV19
D gene: -

CDR3 DNA: TGTGCCAGCAGCCCAGGGAGGGATAACACCGGGGAGCTGTTTTTT
CDR3 protein: CASSPGRDNTGELFF
J gene: TRBJ2-2
clone size: -
V gene: TRBV7-3
D gene: TRBD2

CDR3 DNA: TGCAGCGTTGAAGGGCGGGAACAGGGGGCCTACGAGCAGTACTTC
CDR3 protein: CSVEGREQGAYEQYF
J gene: TRBJ2-7
clone size: -
V gene: TRBV29-1
D gene: TRBD1

CDR3 DNA: TGTGCCAGCAGTGAAGACGGGACAGCCTATGGCTACACCTTC
CDR3 protein: CASSEDGTAYGYTF
J gene: TRBJ1-2
clone size: few
V gene: TRBV2
D gene: TRBD1

CDR3 DNA: TGTGCCAGCAGTTTATCAGGGATAGTATACGAGCAGTACTTC
CDR3 protein: CASSLSGIVYEQYF
J gene: TRBJ2-7
clone size: few
V gene: TRBV28
D gene: -

CDR3 DNA: TGCAGCGCCGAGGACAGAAACACCGGGGAGCTGTTTTTT
CDR3 protein: CSAEDRNTGELFF
J gene: TRBJ2-2
clone size: -
V gene: TRBV29-1
D gene: -

CDR3 DNA: TGTGCCAGCAGTTACTCGGTGGCGGATGAAGCTTTCTTT
CDR3 protein: CASSYSVADEAFF
J gene: TRBJ1-1
clone size: few
V gene: TRBV6-5
D gene: -

CDR3 DNA: TGTGCCAGCAGCGTACCCGGGGTAGCGGGGAAAGATACGCAGTATTTT
CDR3 protein: CASSVPGVAGKDTQYF
J gene: TRBJ2-3
clone size: -
V gene: TRBV9
D gene: TRBD2

CDR3 DNA: TGCGCCAGCTGTTATAGCGGGGGTGGTGAGACCCAGTACTTC
CDR3 protein: CASCYSGGGETQYF
J gene: TRBJ2-5
clone size: -
V gene: TRBV5-1
D gene: TRBD2

CDR3 DNA: TGTGCCAGCTCACCCGGCGGTCGGTTCGACACTGAAGCTTTCTTT
CDR3 protein: CASSPGGRFDTEAFF
J gene: TRBJ1-1
clone size: -
V gene: TRBV18
D gene: -

CDR3 DNA: TGTGCCAGCAGCTTGGGTCAGGGAAACGAGCAGTACTTC
CDR3 protein: CASSLGQGNEQYF
J gene: TRBJ2-7
clone size: -
V gene: TRBV7-3
D gene: -

CDR3 DNA: TGTGCCAGCAGTACTTACCCTTACGAGCAGTACTTC
CDR3 protein: CASSTYPYEQYF
J gene: TRBJ2-7
clone size: -
V gene: TRBV27
D gene: -

CDR3 DNA: TGTGCCACCAGCAGGTTGACAGGAGGAAATGAGGATGGCTACACCTTC
CDR3 protein: CATSRLTGGNEDGYTF
J gene: TRBJ1-2
clone size: -
V gene: TRBV15
D gene: -

CDR3 DNA: TGTGCCACCAGCAGAGATCAAGCCCAAGAGACCCAGTACTTC
CDR3 protein: CATSRDQAQETQYF
J gene: TRBJ2-5
clone size: once
V gene: TRBV15
D gene: -

CDR3 DNA: TGCGCCAGCAGTCCTCAATTACCGGGACAGGATCCAACCCCCCCGTACAATGAGCAGTTCTTC
CDR3 protein: CASSPQLPGQDPTPPYNEQFF
J gene: TRBJ2-1
clone size: -
V gene: TRBV23-1
D gene: TRBD1

CDR3 DNA: TGCGCCAGCAGTCAAGGGTGGACAGGGCGAAGCAATCAGCCCCAGCATTTT
CDR3 protein: CASSQGWTGRSNQPQHF
J gene: TRBJ1-5
clone size: -
V gene: TRBV23-1
D gene: TRBD1

CDR3 DNA: TGTGCCAGCAGCCAAGTTACTAGCGGGGGCTACGAGCAGTACTTC
CDR3 protein: CASSQVTSGGYEQYF
J gene: TRBJ2-7
clone size: -
V gene: TRBV3-1/TRBV3-2
D gene: TRBD2

CDR3 DNA: TGCGCCAGCAGCCACCCTGATAATTCACCCCTCCACTTT
CDR3 protein: CASSHPDNSPLHF
J gene: TRBJ1-6
clone size: -
V gene: TRBV4-1
D gene: -

CDR3 DNA: TGTGCCAGCAGGTCAGACAGGCTGAACACCGGGGAGCTGTTTTTT
CDR3 protein: CASRSDRLNTGELFF
J gene: TRBJ2-2
clone size: -
V gene: TRBV7-6
D gene: -

CDR3 DNA: TGTGCCAGCAGTCGGACAGGGTCTGGAAACACCATATATTTT
CDR3 protein: CASSRTGSGNTIYF
J gene: TRBJ1-3
clone size: -
V gene: TRBV6-5
D gene: TRBD1

CDR3 DNA: TGTGCCAGCAGTATGGGACAGCTGAACACTGAAGCTTTCTTT
CDR3 protein: CASSMGQLNTEAFF
J gene: TRBJ1-1
clone size: -
V gene: TRBV28
D gene: TRBD1

CDR3 DNA: TGTGCCAGCAGCTCCGGGGGGGGTCCCCCTAGGGAGCAGTACTTC
CDR3 protein: CASSSGGGPPREQYF
J gene: TRBJ2-7
clone size: -
V gene: TRBV5-6
D gene: TRBD2

CDR3 DNA: TGTGCCAGCAGCCGGACACTAGCGGGGGGACTCGACTCCTACAATGAGCAGTTCTTC
CDR3 protein: CASSRTLAGGLDSYNEQFF
J gene: TRBJ2-1
clone size: -
V gene: TRBV7-9
D gene: TRBD2

CDR3 DNA: TGTGCCAGTAGTATAGATCCGTCTACAGCCTCCTACGAGCAGTACTTC
CDR3 protein: CASSIDPSTASYEQYF
J gene: TRBJ2-7
clone size: -
V gene: TRBV19
D gene: -

CDR3 DNA: TGTGCCAGCAGCCATCTAGGTAGGGGGACCAGATACTATAGCAATCAGCCCCAGCATTTT
CDR3 protein: CASSHLGRGTRYYSNQPQHF
J gene: TRBJ1-5
clone size: -
V gene: TRBV21-1
D gene: -

CDR3 DNA: TGTGCCAGCAGCTTAGGACAGAATCTCCTCTCTGGGGCCAACGTCCTGACTTTC
CDR3 protein: CASSLGQNLLSGANVLTF
J gene: TRBJ2-6
clone size: -
V gene: TRBV11-3
D gene: -

CDR3 DNA: TGTGCCAGCACGGGGGGCTACAATGAGCAGTTCTTC
CDR3 protein: CASTGGYNEQFF
J gene: TRBJ2-1
clone size: few
V gene: TRBV25-1
D gene: TRBD2

CDR3 DNA: TGTGCCAGCAGTTTAGGGGGGGAGGCCAAAAACATTCAGTACTTC
CDR3 protein: CASSLGGEAKNIQYF
J gene: TRBJ2-4
clone size: -
V gene: TRBV28
D gene: TRBD2

CDR3 DNA: TGTGCCAGCAGCGCACGACAGGGGGGTAACTATGGCTACACCTTC
CDR3 protein: CASSARQGGNYGYTF
J gene: TRBJ1-2
clone size: -
V gene: TRBV6-6
D gene: TRBD1

CDR3 DNA: TGTGCCAGCTCACCGGATACGGGGGGCATCTATAATTCACCCCTCCACTTT
CDR3 protein: CASSPDTGGIYNSPLHF
J gene: TRBJ1-6
clone size: -
V gene: TRBV18
D gene: -

CDR3 DNA: TGTGCCAGCAGCTTAGGGACAGGGCCCCCTGGCTACACCTTC
CDR3 protein: CASSLGTGPPGYTF
J gene: TRBJ1-2
clone size: -
V gene: TRBV11-2
D gene: TRBD1

CDR3 DNA: TGTGCCAGCAGAGTGCGGGGTGACTATGGCTACACCTTC
CDR3 protein: CASRVRGDYGYTF
J gene: TRBJ1-2
clone size: -
V gene: TRBV6-6
D gene: -

CDR3 DNA: TGTGCCAGCAGCCAACCGGGACAGGGAGTATATACGCAGTATTTT
CDR3 protein: CASSQPGQGVYTQYF
J gene: TRBJ2-3
clone size: -
V gene: TRBV4-2
D gene: TRBD1

CDR3 DNA: TGTGCCAGCAGCTCCCTGGGGGCGATAGCTGAAGCTTTCTTT
CDR3 protein: CASSSLGAIAEAFF
J gene: TRBJ1-1
clone size: -
V gene: TRBV7-2
D gene: -

CDR3 DNA: TGTGCCAGTAGTATCCAGGGACAGGGGACGACAGATACGCAGTATTTT
CDR3 protein: CASSIQGQGTTDTQYF
J gene: TRBJ2-3
clone size: once
V gene: TRBV19
D gene: TRBD1

CDR3 DNA: TGTGCCAGCAGTGAAGCGGAGGGGCTGCGCTACACCTTC
CDR3 protein: CASSEAEGLRYTF
J gene: TRBJ1-2
clone size: -
V gene: TRBV6-1
D gene: -

CDR3 DNA: TGTGCCAGCAGCCAAGCCCGACTAGCGGGTGACACCGGGGAGCTGTTTTTT
CDR3 protein: CASSQARLAGDTGELFF
J gene: TRBJ2-2
clone size: -
V gene: TRBV3-1/TRBV3-2
D gene: TRBD2

CDR3 DNA: TGTGCCAGCAGCCCGCTTTTGGGCGGGGGGGCCCAAGAGACCCAGTACTTC
CDR3 protein: CASSPLLGGGAQETQYF
J gene: TRBJ2-5
clone size: -
V gene: TRBV3-1/TRBV3-2
D gene: TRBD2